The TCR beta chain under discussion was sequenced for a study of control samples from healthy donors and cancer patients. V lost 1 base to trimming and J lost 0 bases, with 22 bases between them. This CDR3 spans 20 amino acids. The V gene's germline CDR1 is PRHDT and CDR2 FYEKMQ (reference sequence). Using immunoSEQ multiplex PCR, the repertoire was profiled, and TCRdb retains in-frame clones only, with some absent. The repertoire holds about 89,000 clones, with about 84% as singletons. V gene TRBV13 combines with J gene TRBJ1-3; D not resolved. The origin of this receptor is a woman aged 40 to 50 in good health. Specimen: blood. The CDR3 nucleotides are TGTGCCAGCAGCTTAGTAAGAGAGAACCCAACACTTATCTCTGGAAACACCATATATTTT. Its translation: CASSLVRENPTLISGNTIYF.